This TCR beta chain emerged from a study of blood T cells in healthy people across ages (dated by TCRdb to between 2015 and 2017). About the investigation overall: In model experiments, roughly one uniquely barcoded TCR beta cDNA molecule per two T cells was captured by template switching. For two donors (one aged 18 to 29 and one aged 80 or older), the study analyzed two additional independent replicas of 1 million unique cDNA reads from the same blood draw. The study measured age-related changes in TCR beta repertoire diversity using deep sequencing normalized with unique cDNA molecular identifiers. Four age groups were formed from the donors: young (average about 17 years), middle-aged (approximately 40), aged (over 55) and long-lived (roughly 88). Study-wide conclusions, independent of this receptor: Compared with the aged group, more naive CD4+ T cells, fewer expanded clones and increased TCR diversity were shown by the long-lived group, suggesting age selection. A strong correlation was found between observed TCR beta diversity and the percentage of naive T cells measured by flow cytometry. Since profiling was done on bulk unsorted PBMCs, naive and antigen-experienced compartments could not be conclusively compared. Because donor CMV infection status was unknown, age-related changes in expanded clonotypes were potentially confounded. Estimates of total diversity based on one million sequenced T cells were regarded as lower bounds and as underestimates. As age increased, observed TCR beta diversity per million T cells dropped in a roughly linear way, and a significant reduction was already evident by age about 40.

Donors were 39 systemically healthy Caucasian individuals from Russia aged roughly 6 to 100 years. Ten milliliters of peripheral blood were drawn from each donor into EDTA-treated Vacutainer tubes. Ficoll-Paque density-gradient centrifugation was used to isolate PBMCs, with at least 6.5 million per sample. Trizol reagent was used to extract total RNA from the PBMCs, yielding at least 6 micrograms per sample. For every donor, an aliquot of PBMCs went through flow cytometry to measure the percentages of naive CD45RAhigh/CD27high T cells. Cut back by 11 bases and 2 bases, the V and J ends lie 12 bases apart. CDR1 and CDR2 (ENHRY, SYGVKD) derive from the germline V gene. Spanning cysteine to phenylalanine, the CDR3 consists of 12 amino acids. Only the CDR3 DNA is retained, 36 bases long and in frame from the first base. Library preparation used 5' RACE. The sequencing machine was an Illumina HiSeq 2500. The second PCR ran for roughly 7 to 12 cycles and used a J-beta primer mix along with a sample-barcoded 5' primer. Each TCR beta cDNA molecule received a unique molecular identifier from a template-switch 5' adaptor carrying 12 random nucleotides. Each sample yielded at least 3 million CDR3-containing paired-end reads. First-strand cDNA was synthesized from all RNA with the Mint cDNA synthesis kit, primed by a TRBC-specific oligonucleotide. Following uracil-DNA glycosylase treatment, all cDNA underwent a first 18-cycle PCR with the universal primers M1SS and BC2_uni_R. Processing in the source paper ran as follows. Each sample was normalized by randomly selecting 1 million high-quality reads, each carrying a distinct molecular identifier. Reads with shared molecular identifiers were discarded instead of being binned into consensus sequences. MiTCR, with a Q25 quality threshold and the strictest error-elimination algorithm, was used for CDR3 identification, clonotype clustering and error correction. Lower-bound total TCR beta diversity was estimated with a nonparametric unseen species model using Euler transformation. The public reads were run again by TCRdb, first through fastp at Q25 and then through MiXCR, and only productive beta chains were kept. Here each entry gathers all rows of one CDR3 protein and keeps the most common genes and DNA. The V and J calls, along with clone size, are taken from TCRdb and not from the paper's own processing. The sample records some 760,000 distinct CDR3 sequences, approximately 25% of which are singletons. The top ten hold more than 8% of the sample.

A word on this clonotype: There is no known antigen for this receptor. Base quality data are lacking; no much larger clone is found one base away.

These same data were also listed under a study on T cells of mothers and their children. The other study reports the following: Nine systemically healthy Caucasian individuals, comprising three mothers and their six children, were included as donors. cDNA synthesis consumed the entire amount of extracted RNA, loaded at around 1.5 ug RNA in each 15 ul reaction. In the second PCR, the M1S primer introduced both the sample barcodes and 2-4 random nucleotides. More than 8 million TCR beta CDR3 reads were obtained from each mother, and about 3 million reads were obtained from each child. Thymic selection similarly shapes TCR recombination output in related and unrelated pairs, with minor effect from inherited differences. Normalized repertoire overlap was always slightly but never significantly higher in related than unrelated mother-child pairs. With a sensitivity of 90 to 100 clones per million clonotypes, no persistent microchimeric T cell clones were detected. The study used deep NGS to compare TCR beta repertoires of mothers and children, seeking features distinguishing related mother-child pairs from unrelated individuals. The mean age was about 37 +/- 4 years for the mothers and around 11 +/- 4 years for the children. After adapter ligation with NEBNext reagents, the libraries were sequenced on Illumina HiSeq 2000 with 100+100 nt paired-end reads. To avoid cross-contamination, the mother libraries and the child libraries were prepared a month apart and sequenced in separate runs. For each donor, between roughly 500,000 and 2,300,000 distinct TCR beta clonotypes were identified. Naive TCR beta clonotypes were estimated from low-frequency clonotypes matched to each donor's FACS-determined naive share, without sorting.

The TCR sequence derives from a boy aged 5-17 years in good health. The sequence links TRBV10-3 to TRBJ2-5, with the D segment identity uncertain. The sequenced sample was blood. The CDR3 reads CAARAPQETQYF. The sequenced DNA is TGTGCCGCCCGGGCGCCTCAAGAGACCCAGTACTTC.